The source of this T cell receptor beta chain is a study of early T cells in non-severe SARS-CoV-2 infection. Study results and caveats: VDJdb matches were skewed toward anti-spike CD8 T cell responses.

The V and J ends lost 7 bases and 1 base respectively, with 9 bases between them. Germline V lookup: CDR1 MNHEY, CDR2 SVGAGI. The CDR3 is 13 residues long. Each CDR3 protein gets one entry after TCRdb re-called the 5' RACE reads with MiXCR. The sample holds 110,000 or so distinct CDR3 sequences, around an eighth seen once. This clonotype was counted between two and nine times. Its cognate antigen is unknown. The chain links TRBV6-5 to TRBJ2-3; maybe TRBD1 (5 bases). The sequenced material came from whole blood. The origin of this receptor is an adult who was a healthcare worker with PCR-confirmed SARS-CoV-2 infection or an uninfected control (not recorded which). The CDR3 DNA follows: TGTGCCAGCACTCGGACACGCACAGATACGCAGTATTTT. Protein product: CASTRTRTDTQYF.